A single sample gave rise to the 3 T cell receptor beta chains below, sequenced in a study of Ad26.COV2.S vaccination and SARS-CoV-2 variants. Libraries were prepared by immunoSEQ multiplex PCR; TCRdb keeps only in-frame clonotypes and omits some of them. Among 430,000 or so clones, around 90% were seen once, and the ten largest hold 12%. Treatment defined: about 20 received Ad26.COV2.S at low or high dose, single or two shots; 5 received placebo; per-sample allocation not given. After the first vaccine or placebo injection, samples were drawn on day 63. This specimen was peripheral blood, taken in a trial of Ad26.COV2.S vaccine versus placebo. The receptors come from a person aged 18 to 65 who received the Ad26.COV2.S COVID-19 vaccine or a placebo.

This clone turned up a few times. The sample contains more than one DNA sequence encoding this CDR3. CDR3 amino acids: CASSSAYEQYF. Here the CDR3 DNA reads TGTGCCAGCAGCTCCGCCTACGAGCAGTACTTC. J is TRBJ2-7 and V is TRBV7-9; D gene uncertain. CDR1 is SEHNR and CDR2 is FQNEAQ in the germline V gene (reference sequence). This CDR3 is built from 11 residues. The V end lost 4 bases, the J end lost 2 bases, and 3 bases lay between the germline ends.

This clone has just one count. The V call is TRBV2, the J call TRBJ2-5; no clear D gene. This CDR3 has 12 amino acids. With 6 bases removed from V and 5 bases from J, the gap between germline ends came to 10 bases. Germline lookup yields CDR1 SNHLY and CDR2 FYNNEI. This CDR3 reads CASSQLPETQYF. The CDR3 region has the DNA TGTGCCAGCAGCCAACTCCCCGAGACCCAGTACTTC.

The rearrangement uses TRBV15 and TRBJ1-1; 8 bases line up with TRBD1. Germline CDR1 LNHNV, CDR2 YYDKDF (reference sequence). After removal of 4 bases from V and 4 bases from J, the junction contained 8 bases not matched to a gene. The CDR3 spans 15 residues. CDR3 protein: CATSTGQGVFTEAFF. The CDR3 nucleotides read TGTGCCACCAGCACCGGACAGGGAGTCTTCACTGAAGCTTTCTTT. Full variable domain (rest looked up from reference TRBV15 and TRBJ1-1): DAMVIQNPRYQVTQFGKPVTLSCSQTLNHNVMYWYQQKSSQAPKLLFHYYDKDFNNEADTPDNFQSRRPNTSFCFLDIRSPGLGDTAMYLCATSTGQGVFTEAFFGQGTRLTVV.